Below, one TCR beta chain is given with its context. The target antigen is unknown. Method: immunoSEQ multiplex PCR; TCRdb's copy keeps in-frame clones and lacks some. Seen here are some 150,000 clones, approximately 89% observed once, and the top ten hold approximately 3.6%. These data belong to a study of T cell responses to AZD1222 COVID-19 vaccine. Regarding the study as a whole: Spike-specific TCR breadth rose after two AZD1222 doses, and depth rose as well. Clonal diversity may have been underestimated in mostly white British donors.

The receptor comes from an adult in good health. The sample was peripheral blood, taken on day 0 of MenACWY control vaccination.

The CDR3 region has the DNA TGTGCCAGCAGTTACTCCCGGGTCCGGACACCAGGGGGGACCCAGTACTTC. It yields the protein CASSYSRVRTPGGTQYF. J is TRBJ2-5 and V is TRBV6-2 or TRBV6-3; 7 bases are shared with TRBD1. Trimming removed 0 bases from V and 7 bases from J; junction bases left unmatched: 14. This CDR3 has 17 amino acids. Germline loops: CDR1 MNHEY, CDR2 SVGEGT.